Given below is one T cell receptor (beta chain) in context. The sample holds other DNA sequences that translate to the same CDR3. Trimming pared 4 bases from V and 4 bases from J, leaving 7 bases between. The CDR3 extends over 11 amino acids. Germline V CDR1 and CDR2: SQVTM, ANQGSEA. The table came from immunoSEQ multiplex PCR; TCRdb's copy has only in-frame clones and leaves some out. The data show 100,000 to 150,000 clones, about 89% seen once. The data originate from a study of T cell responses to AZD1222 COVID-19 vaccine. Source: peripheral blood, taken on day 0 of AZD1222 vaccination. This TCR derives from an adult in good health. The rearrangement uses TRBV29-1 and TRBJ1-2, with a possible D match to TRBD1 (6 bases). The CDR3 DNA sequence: TGCAGCGTTGGGGGGGCCTATGGCTACACCTTC. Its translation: CSVGGAYGYTF.